Listed here are 12 T cell receptor beta chains from one sample, sequenced in a study of cytotoxic CD8 clonotypes in ibrutinib-treated CLL. Repertoires were generated with immunoSEQ multiplex PCR, while TCRdb's copy carries only in-frame clones and drops some. The sample lists under 300,000 clones; 60% to 80% were seen once. Sequences were derived from PBMCs, sampled at disease progression, from a patient treated with ibrutinib. The receptors stem from a human donor with chronic lymphocytic leukemia.

J is TRBJ2-3 and V is TRBV5-1; TRBD2 matches at 7 bases. V trimming: 3 bases; J trimming: 6 bases; junction bases outside the gene matches: 19. Germline assignment: CDR1 SGHRS and CDR2 YFSETQ. This CDR3 contains 18 residues. CDR3 in amino acids: CASSSDISGDAPLDTQYF. The CDR3 DNA follows: TGCGCCAGCAGCTCAGACATAAGCGGGGACGCCCCTCTGGATACGCAGTATTTT.

This rearrangement joins TRBV18 to TRBJ2-1; the D is unclear. Germline V gene lookup returns CDR1 KGHSH and CDR2 LQKENI. The CDR3 has 13 residues. Trimming took off 6 bases at V and 8 bases at J, with 14 bases between the two ends. The CDR3 here is CASSAIIVDEQFF. The CDR3 DNA reads TGTGCCAGCTCGGCCATCATAGTGGATGAGCAGTTCTTC.

The chain couples TRBV28 to TRBJ2-1, with 7 bases identical to TRBD2. V shed 6 bases and J 8 bases; nucleotides not matched to a gene: 16. The CDR3 covers 16 residues. Germline assignment: CDR1 MDHEN and CDR2 SYDVKM. The CDR3 is CASSSPGEGEYHEQFF. The CDR3, as DNA: TGTGCCAGCAGCTCCCCCGGGGAGGGAGAGTATCATGAGCAGTTCTTC.

This chain connects TRBV18 to TRBJ1-5; maybe TRBD1 (5 bases). This CDR3 has 17 amino acids. Trimming took 6 bases from V and 3 from J, leaving 21 bases between them. In germline, CDR1 is KGHSH, CDR2 LQKENI. The CDR3 DNA is TGTGCCAGCTCCGTCCTCGGTCTGGGGGTTTCCAATCAGCCCCAGCATTTT. Residues: CASSVLGLGVSNQPQHF.

The table lists this clone with a few counts. V and J are TRBV7-9 and TRBJ2-2; 8 bases line up with TRBD1. V gave up 6 bases and J gave up 3 bases; unmatched junction bases: 6. This CDR3 region has 15 residues. The germline gives CDR1 SEHNR, CDR2 FQNEAQ (reference sequence). CDR3 in DNA: TGTGCCAGCAGTTATCGGGACAGGTACACCGGGGAGCTGTTTTTT. It yields the protein CASSYRDRYTGELFF.

The chain has TRBV29-1 and TRBJ2-6; D is undetermined. The CDR3 extends over 16 amino acids. In germline, CDR1 is SQVTM, CDR2 ANQGSEA. V dropped 5 bases and J dropped 0 bases, with 14 bases sitting between them. In DNA form, the CDR3 reads TGCAGCGTTACGTTCGAGCCTGGCTCTGGGGCCAACGTCCTGACTTTC. Residues: CSVTFEPGSGANVLTF. Together with reference TRBV29-1 and TRBJ2-6, the CDR3 gives the full variable domain: SAVISQKPSRDICQRGTSLTIQCQVDSQVTMMFWYRQQPGQSLTLIATANQGSEATYESGFVIDKFPISRPNLTFSTLTVSNMSPEDSSIYLCSVTFEPGSGANVLTFGAGSRLTVL.

The J gene is TRBJ2-1, the V gene TRBV7-2, with 15 bases identical to TRBD2. Germline CDR1 SGHTA, CDR2 FQGNSA. CDR3 size: 18 residues. Trimming removed 1 base from V and 12 bases from J; junction bases left unmatched: 13. The CDR3 protein is CASSLDAGLAGGPRGQFF. CDR3 bases: TGTGCCAGCAGCTTAGATGCCGGACTAGCGGGAGGGCCCAGGGGGCAGTTCTTC.

This clone was recorded once. The chain employs TRBV7-8 and TRBJ2-7, with D possibly TRBD2 on 5 matching bases. Looked up from germline, CDR1 is SGHVS and CDR2 is FQNEAQ. This CDR3 has 14 amino acids. V was trimmed by 5 bases and J by 2 bases, leaving 13 bases between them. Here the CDR3 DNA reads TGTGCCAGCAGCGTCCGGGAACTCGCCTACGAGCAGTACTTC. Translated, it gives CASSVRELAYEQYF.

This clone appeared a few times. The chain combines TRBV6-4 with TRBJ1-3; possible D gene TRBD1, 6 bases. Germline assignment: CDR1 MRHNA and CDR2 SNTAGT. Trimming removed 3 bases at V and 0 bases at J, with 9 bases between. The CDR3 spans 15 residues. The CDR3, as DNA: TGTGCCAGCAGTGAACAGGGATTCTCTGGAAACACCATATATTTT. This translates into CASSEQGFSGNTIYF.

The chain has TRBV7-2 and TRBJ1-5; D is ambiguous. This CDR3 contains 17 residues. CDR1 and CDR2 (germline): SGHTA, FQGNSA. V dropped 4 bases and J dropped 1 base, with 17 bases sitting between them. The CDR3 coding sequence is TGTGCCAGCAGCTGGACGGTGGGGTCGGCGAGCAATCAGCCCCAGCATTTT. Translated, it gives CASSWTVGSASNQPQHF.

This clone was seen more than once but under ten times. The chain uses TRBV28 and TRBJ1-2; unclear D gene. Trimming removed 3 bases at V and 2 bases at J, with 13 bases between. The CDR3 has 15 amino acids. CDR1 MDHEN and CDR2 SYDVKM come from the germline V gene. The CDR3 DNA reads TGTGCCAGCAGTTTTGGACTCTACTCCAACTATGGCTACACCTTC. Translated, it gives CASSFGLYSNYGYTF.

V gene TRBV7-2 combines with J gene TRBJ1-1; D ambiguous. Per the germline V gene, CDR1 is SGHTA and CDR2 is FQGNSA. Trimming took 1 base from V and 1 from J, leaving 10 bases between them. The CDR3 runs 15 residues. In DNA form, the CDR3 reads TGTGCCAGCAGCTTAGTTAGTCTACAGAACACTGAAGCTTTCTTT. The encoded protein is CASSLVSLQNTEAFF.